These 23 T cell receptor beta chains were sequenced from one sample in a study of spatial heterogeneity in lung cancer. The sample's time point: sample taken at primary tumor resection. Researchers sequenced whole RNA taken from tumor, nontumor lung or frozen PBMC without sorting. In TCRdb, the 5' RACE reads were re-called with MiXCR into one record per CDR3 protein. The sample lists approximately 44,000 distinct CDR3 sequences, 12% occurring once. The input for sequencing was PBMCs, taken at surgery. The receptors shown here come from a female donor with early-stage non-small cell lung cancer.

This clonotype was seen a few times. The chain has TRBV7-9 and TRBJ2-2; 8 nucleotides match TRBD2. V lost 5 bases, J lost 1 base, and 3 bases stayed unmatched. Germline V CDR1 and CDR2: SEHNR, FQNEAQ (reference sequence). The CDR3 consists of 15 residues. The DNA of the CDR3 is TGTGCCAGCAGCCCCCGGGGGGGGAACACCGGGGAGCTGTTTTTT. It codes for CASSPRGGNTGELFF.

This clonotype was recorded a few times. The chain employs TRBV7-2 and TRBJ2-3; TRBD2 agrees at 9 bases. Trimming took 5 bases from V and 4 from J; bases not matched to a gene: 16. The V gene's germline CDR1 is SGHTA and CDR2 FQGNSA. There are 18 residues in the CDR3. The CDR3 nucleotides read TGTGCCAGCAGCCCCCGTAGGGCCCTAGCGGGGAATTCAGATACGCAGTATTTT. Translating gives CASSPRRALAGNSDTQYF.

This clonotype was seen more than once but under ten times. V is TRBV3-1 and J is TRBJ1-5, with 9 bases matching TRBD1. Looked up from germline, CDR1 is LGHDT and CDR2 is YNNKEL (reference sequence). CDR3 size: 18 residues. Unmatched junction bases numbered 12, after V lost 3 bases and J lost 3 bases. The CDR3 DNA reads TGTGCCAGCAGCCAGTTCCCGGCCGGGACAGGGACCAATCAGCCCCAGCATTTT. Protein sequence: CASSQFPAGTGTNQPQHF.

The V call is TRBV6-1, the J call TRBJ2-5, with 10 positions matching TRBD2. V lost 4 bases and J lost 1; bases outside the gene matches: 6. There are 16 residues in the CDR3. Per the germline V gene, CDR1 is MNHNS and CDR2 is SASEGT. The CDR3 DNA reads as TGTGCCAGCAGTGTCCTAGCGGGGGCGACCCAAGAGACCCAGTACTTC. This translates into CASSVLAGATQETQYF.

V gene TRBV7-9 combines with J gene TRBJ2-1, with 8 bases identical to TRBD2. The CDR3 is made up of 14 amino acids. V gave up 3 bases and J gave up 5 bases; unmatched junction bases: 3. CDR1 is SEHNR and CDR2 is FQNEAQ in the germline V gene (reference sequence). This CDR3 is CASSFTSGNNEQFF. The CDR3 bases are TGTGCCAGCAGCTTCACTAGCGGAAACAATGAGCAGTTCTTC. Variable domain in full (rest from reference TRBV7-9 and TRBJ2-1): DTGVSQNPRHKITKRGQNVTFRCDPISEHNRLYWYRQTLGQGPEFLTYFQNEAQLEKSRLLSDRFSAERPKGSFSTLEIQRTEQGDSAMYLCASSFTSGNNEQFFGPGTRLTVL.

This clonotype has only a few counts. The chain employs TRBV7-9 and TRBJ1-3; 9 bases agree with TRBD1. Germline assignment: CDR1 SEHNR and CDR2 FQNEAQ (reference sequence). The CDR3 has 15 amino acids. The V segment lost 5 bases and the J segment 6 bases; nucleotides outside the gene matches: 8. CDR3 sequence reads: CASSRGTGSENTIYF. The CDR3 DNA is TGTGCCAGCAGCCGCGGGACAGGGTCGGAAAACACCATATATTTT.

This sequence joins TRBV25-1 and TRBJ2-3; D call uncertain. Germline lookup yields CDR1 MGHDK and CDR2 SYGVNS. The CDR3 is made up of 13 amino acids. Between the trimmed V and J ends, which lost 4 bases and 6 bases, there was a span of 11 bases. CDR3 residues: CASSGFGVDTQYF. The CDR3 bases are TGTGCCAGCAGTGGGTTTGGGGTGGATACGCAGTATTTT.

This clonotype showed up many times. The rearrangement uses TRBV6-2 or TRBV6-3 and TRBJ1-2; D call uncertain. CDR1 is MNHEY, CDR2 SVGEGT, per germline. Trimming took 0 bases from V and 4 from J, leaving 12 bases between them. This CDR3 has 15 amino acids. The CDR3 DNA is TGTGCCAGCAGTTACTCTACCGAACAGATCTATGGCTACACCTTC. Translation: CASSYSTEQIYGYTF.

V is TRBV3-1 and J is TRBJ2-7; weak D call: TRBD2 (5 bases). V shed 4 bases and J shed 0 bases, with 10 bases lying between them. The CDR3 has 14 amino acids. The germline gives CDR1 LGHDT, CDR2 YNNKEL (reference sequence). The CDR3 bases are TGTGCCAGCAGCCGCCGGGGAAGCTCCTACGAGCAGTACTTC. Amino acids: CASSRRGSSYEQYF.

The V call is TRBV7-6, the J call TRBJ1-1; D is unclear. Germline lookup yields CDR1 SGHVS and CDR2 FNYEAQ. V dropped 2 bases and J dropped 2 bases, with 3 bases sitting between them. The CDR3 sequence is 12 residues long. The CDR3 bases are TGTGCCAGCAGCTTAACAAACACTGAAGCTTTCTTT. This gives the protein CASSLTNTEAFF.

In this sample, this clonotype turned up once. The chain employs TRBV18 and TRBJ1-1; the D is unclear. CDR1 and CDR2 (germline): KGHSH, LQKENI. The CDR3 extends over 13 amino acids. The V gene lost 3 bases and the J gene lost 6 bases, with 11 bases spanning the gap. The chain's CDR3 is CASSPFDEAEAFF. As DNA, the CDR3 is TGTGCCAGCTCACCCTTCGACGAGGCTGAAGCTTTCTTT.

This clonotype came up many times. The chain employs TRBV28 and TRBJ2-7; D not resolved. The CDR3 sequence is 13 residues long. Germline V lookup: CDR1 MDHEN, CDR2 SYDVKM. V lost 10 bases to trimming and J lost 6 bases, with 19 bases between them. The DNA of the CDR3 is TGTGCCACCCCCGGTAGGGTTTCGGGCGAGCAGTACTTC. Translation gives CATPGRVSGEQYF.

This chain joins TRBV7-9 and TRBJ1-4; 10 bases match TRBD1. The V gene end was trimmed by 4 bases and the J gene end by 5 bases; junction bases not matched to a gene: 1. This CDR3 region has 14 residues. Germline assignment: CDR1 SEHNR and CDR2 FQNEAQ (reference sequence). CDR3 region: CASSWGQGNEKLFF. CDR3 in DNA: TGTGCCAGCAGCTGGGGACAGGGGAATGAAAAACTGTTTTTT. Together with reference TRBV7-9 and TRBJ1-4, the CDR3 gives the full variable domain: DTGVSQNPRHKITKRGQNVTFRCDPISEHNRLYWYRQTLGQGPEFLTYFQNEAQLEKSRLLSDRFSAERPKGSFSTLEIQRTEQGDSAMYLCASSWGQGNEKLFFGSGTQLSVL.

This chain links TRBV28 with TRBJ1-2; tentatively, D is TRBD1 (6 bases). V dropped 10 bases and J dropped 6 bases, with 18 bases sitting between them. Germline assignment: CDR1 MDHEN and CDR2 SYDVKM. The CDR3 consists of 13 residues. For the CDR3, the DNA is TGTGCCATCAAACGAGGGGGGAAGGATGGCTACACCTTC. Amino acids: CAIKRGGKDGYTF.

This clonotype came up many times. This chain uses TRBV12-3 or TRBV12-4 with TRBJ1-2; D uncertain. This CDR3 comprises 13 residues. Trimming took 6 bases from V and 3 from J, leaving 11 bases between them. CDR3 sequence (DNA): TGTGCCAGCAGCCTCTCAGCTCACTATGGCTACACCTTC. It encodes CASSLSAHYGYTF.

The chain employs TRBV7-2 and TRBJ2-3, with 9 bases aligning to TRBD2. The CDR3 consists of 15 residues. V lost 8 bases to trimming and J lost 4 bases; unmatched junction nucleotides: 10. Germline V gene sequence: CDR1 SGHTA, CDR2 FQGNSA. The CDR3 reads CASADSGRKADTQYF. The CDR3 coding sequence is TGTGCCAGCGCCGATAGCGGGAGAAAGGCAGATACGCAGTATTTT.

The chain uses TRBV3-1 and TRBJ1-1, with D maybe TRBD1 (5 bases). V was trimmed by 1 base and J by 6 bases, leaving 9 bases between them. The CDR3 loop spans 13 amino acids. Germline V lookup: CDR1 LGHDT, CDR2 YNNKEL (reference sequence). The CDR3 DNA is TGTGCCAGCAGCCAAGGCAGGGCGTCTGAAGCTTTCTTT. Residues: CASSQGRASEAFF.

This clonotype was detected ten times or more. This chain links TRBV4-3 with TRBJ2-3, with TRBD1 identical over 8 bases. The CDR3 contains 19 residues. With 4 bases clipped from V and 4 bases from J, the junction kept 19 bases outside the gene matches. The germline CDR1 and CDR2 sequences are LGHNA and YSLEER. CDR3 loop: CASSPHEKSFGQGADTQYF. CDR3 sequence (DNA): TGCGCCAGCAGCCCACACGAGAAATCTTTCGGACAGGGTGCAGATACGCAGTATTTT.

This clonotype has more than one count but fewer than ten. The J gene is TRBJ2-5, the V gene TRBV20-1; D gene uncertain. The V gene lost 5 bases and the J gene lost 10 bases, with 8 bases spanning the gap. The germline gives CDR1 DFQATT, CDR2 SNEGSKA (reference sequence). There are 9 residues in the CDR3. CDR3 nucleotides: TGCAGTGCTCCAGAGGTCCAGTACTTC. Encoded protein: CSAPEVQYF.

This clonotype was detected a few times. V and J are TRBV29-1 and TRBJ1-1; D unresolved. The CDR3 is 15 amino acids. V was pared by 5 bases and J by 7 bases, with 23 bases between. Germline V CDR1 and CDR2: SQVTM, ANQGSEA. The CDR3 DNA reads as TGCAGCGTTCCTCAAGGCCTTCTTGGAACGAGTGAAGCTTTCTTT. As protein: CSVPQGLLGTSEAFF.

This clonotype was picked up many times. The chain combines TRBV2 with TRBJ2-5; D is possibly TRBD1 (5 bases). The CDR3 totals 14 residues. V was pared by 8 bases and J by 4 bases, with 17 bases between. Germline loops: CDR1 SNHLY, CDR2 FYNNEI. The CDR3 DNA sequence: TGTGCCAGCTGTCTACGTTGGGGCGGAGAGACCCAGTACTTC. This codes for CASCLRWGGETQYF.

At least ten counts were recorded for this clonotype. V is TRBV6-5 and J is TRBJ2-7, with 11 positions matching TRBD1. From germline, CDR1 is MNHEY and CDR2 SVGAGI. The V segment lost 6 bases and the J segment 7 bases; nucleotides outside the gene matches: 14. This CDR3 is 16 amino acids long. CDR3 sequence (DNA): TGTGCCAGCAGACCATATACCGGGACAGGGGGATATGAGCAGTACTTC. Residues: CASRPYTGTGGYEQYF.

This chain connects TRBV6-2 or TRBV6-3 to TRBJ2-3; D uncertain. This CDR3 is built from 13 residues. Trimming pared 5 bases from V and 2 bases from J, leaving 8 bases between. Germline CDR1 MNHEY, CDR2 SVGEGT. The CDR3 nucleotides are TGTGCCAGCAGTATGGGGTACACAGATACGCAGTATTTT. It translates to CASSMGYTDTQYF.